The present T cell receptor beta chain was sequenced within a study of T cell repertoires in cytomegalovirus infection. The overall study: The authors relied on CMV epitopes, both recently identified HLA-C-restricted and well-studied HLA-B-restricted. Both a matching HLA type and CMV infection were indicated by public TCR beta signatures. Study-wide results and caveats: Dominating the ex vivo response were HLA-C-restricted CMV-specific TCR beta clonotypes.

TCRdb re-analysed the reads in MiXCR, keeping a single row per CDR3 protein. The sample yields approximately 120,000 distinct CDR3 sequences, 30% to 40% seen once. Concerning this clonotype itself: Its antigen is still unknown. A single base separates this from a much larger clone, so it may be a read error.

Sequenced here: CD8+ T cells from cultured PBMCs, sampled from culture after CMV antigen stimulation. This clonotype was obtained from a human donor in good health (CMV status not recorded). Some clones in this sample may be carry-over from other donors' samples.

The CDR3 nucleotides are TGTGCCAGCAGCTCGTTTGGGTACAATGAGCAGCTCTTC. Protein product: CASSSFGYNEQLF. The chain links TRBV7-3 to TRBJ2-1; D gene uncertain. The V gene's germline CDR1 is SGHTA and CDR2 FQGTGA. There are 13 residues in the CDR3.